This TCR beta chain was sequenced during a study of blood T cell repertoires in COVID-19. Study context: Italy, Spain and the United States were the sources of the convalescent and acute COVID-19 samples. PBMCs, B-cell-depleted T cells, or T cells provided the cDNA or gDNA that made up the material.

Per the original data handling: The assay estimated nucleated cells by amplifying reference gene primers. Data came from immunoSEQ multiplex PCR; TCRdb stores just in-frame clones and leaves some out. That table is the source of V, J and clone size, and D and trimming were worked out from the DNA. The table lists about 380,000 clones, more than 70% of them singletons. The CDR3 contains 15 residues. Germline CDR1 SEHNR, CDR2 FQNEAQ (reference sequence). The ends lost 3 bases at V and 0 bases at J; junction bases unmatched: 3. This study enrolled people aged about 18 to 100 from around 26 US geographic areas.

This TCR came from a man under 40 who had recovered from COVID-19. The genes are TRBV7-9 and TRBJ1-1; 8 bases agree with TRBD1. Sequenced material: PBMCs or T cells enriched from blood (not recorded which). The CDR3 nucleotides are TGTGCCAGCAGCTTTACAGGGGGAATGAACACTGAAGCTTTCTTT. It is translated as CASSFTGGMNTEAFF.